Shown below are 6 T cell receptor beta chains from a single sample sequenced in a study of CD8 T cells in Susac syndrome. RNA was extracted with the RNeasy kit, and a quantity of about 0.5 to 1 ug was reverse transcribed using random hexamers. TCRdb reanalysed the immunoSEQ multiplex PCR reads using MiXCR and keeps one entry per CDR3 protein. The sample includes under 150,000 distinct CDR3 sequences, 95% of them seen just once. The material sequenced was CD4+ T cells from PBMCs. These receptors originate from a human donor with Susac syndrome.

The rearrangement uses TRBV12-3 or TRBV12-4 and TRBJ1-5; 9 bases are shared with TRBD1. The CDR3 runs 16 residues. J was trimmed by 7 bases and V by 4 bases; bases with no gene match: 11. The CDR3 DNA is TGTGCCAGCAGTTCCTATACCGGGACAGGGACCCAGCCCCAGCATTTT. It is translated as CASSSYTGTGTQPQHF.

The chain carries TRBV30 and TRBJ1-1; D is unresolved. The CDR3 contains 11 residues. V lost 5 bases and J lost 8, with 12 bases in between. Germline-derived CDR1 and CDR2 are GTSNPN and SVGIG (reference sequence). CDR3 loop: CAWSTRLEAFF. The CDR3 DNA reads as TGTGCCTGGTCTACTAGGCTAGAAGCTTTCTTT.

The chain is built from TRBV29-1 and TRBJ2-5, with D tentatively TRBD1 (7 bases). The CDR3 totals 14 residues. Deletions cut 4 bases from V and 3 bases from J, with 15 bases between. The germline V gene has CDR1 SQVTM and CDR2 ANQGSEA. CDR3 coding DNA: TGCAGCGTTGTTTGGGGCAGGGGGGAAGAGACCCAGTACTTC. Its protein is CSVVWGRGEETQYF.

The rearrangement joins TRBV20-1 to TRBJ1-2; no definite D call. The CDR3 contains 12 residues. Germline values: CDR1 DFQATT, CDR2 SNEGSKA (reference sequence). The CDR3 DNA reads TGCGGTGGGTCCCCCGCTCCATATGGCTACACCTTC. Amino acid sequence: CGGSPAPYGYTF.

This clonotype is a singleton in its sample. This rearrangement joins TRBV28 to TRBJ2-5; D not resolved. Trimming removed 6 bases from V and 7 bases from J, with 9 bases in between. Germline V CDR1 and CDR2: MDHEN, SYDVKM. The CDR3 is 11 amino acids. The CDR3 DNA is TGTGCCAGCAGGGTGAGAGGGACCCAGTACTTC. This codes for CASRVRGTQYF.

The chain employs TRBV29-1 and TRBJ2-5, with 7 bases fitting TRBD1. This CDR3 has 14 residues. V was clipped by 4 bases and J by 2 bases; unmatched bases: 7. Germline CDR1 SQVTM, CDR2 ANQGSEA. CDR3: CSVGRPGQQETQYF. As DNA, the CDR3 is TGCAGCGTTGGAAGGCCGGGACAGCAAGAGACCCAGTACTTC.